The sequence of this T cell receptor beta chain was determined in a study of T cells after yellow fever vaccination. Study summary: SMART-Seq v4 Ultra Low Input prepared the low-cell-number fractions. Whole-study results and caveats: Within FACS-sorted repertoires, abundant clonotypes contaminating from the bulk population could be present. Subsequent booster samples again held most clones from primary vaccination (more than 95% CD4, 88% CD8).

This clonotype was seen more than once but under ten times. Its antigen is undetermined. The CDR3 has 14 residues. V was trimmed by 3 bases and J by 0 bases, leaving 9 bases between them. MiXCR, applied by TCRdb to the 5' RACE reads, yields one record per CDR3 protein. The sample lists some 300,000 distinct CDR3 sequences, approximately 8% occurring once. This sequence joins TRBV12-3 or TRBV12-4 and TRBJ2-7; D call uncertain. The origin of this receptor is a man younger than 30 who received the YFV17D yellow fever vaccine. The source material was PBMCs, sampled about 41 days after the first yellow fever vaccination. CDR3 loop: CASSFSASSYEQYF. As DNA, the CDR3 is TGTGCCAGCAGTTTCAGTGCCAGCTCCTACGAGCAGTACTTC.